The subject of this entry is one T cell receptor (beta chain). Its antigen is not identified. TCRdb processed the RACE reads anew with MiXCR; each CDR3 protein has one entry. Of about 82,000 distinct CDR3 sequences listed, 10% to 15% are singletons. This entry comes from a study of human T cells and chemical hapten exposure. Notes on the study in general: Controls formed significantly fewer large CDR3 similarity clusters than expanded TCRs did.

Germline assignment: CDR1 SGHRS and CDR2 YFSETQ. Trimming left V 1 base short and J 5 bases short, with 7 bases between. The CDR3 loop spans 13 amino acids. As to time point: patch test 3, about 24 weeks after DPC sensitization. The treatment denotes: therapeutic diphenylcyclopropenone sensitization with weekly scalp DPC. The V and J genes are TRBV5-1 and TRBJ1-5; D gene unclear. The clonotype was recovered from a woman between 45 and 60 years old with alopecia areata. Some clones in this sample may be carry-over from other donors' samples. Sample: whole blood, taken in connection with sensitization to the hapten diphenylcyclopropenone (DPC). The CDR3: CASSLSPDQPQHF. As DNA, the CDR3 is TGCGCCAGCAGCTTGAGCCCAGATCAGCCCCAGCATTTT.